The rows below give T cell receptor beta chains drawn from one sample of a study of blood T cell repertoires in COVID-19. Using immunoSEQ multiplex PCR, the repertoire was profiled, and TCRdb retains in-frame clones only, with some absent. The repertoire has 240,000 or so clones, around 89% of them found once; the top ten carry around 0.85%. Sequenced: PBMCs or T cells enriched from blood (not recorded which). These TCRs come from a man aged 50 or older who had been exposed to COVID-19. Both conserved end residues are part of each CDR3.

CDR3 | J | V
CASSPRQTQDTQYF | TRBJ2-3 | TRBV5-1
CASSAAGNYNQPQHF | TRBJ1-5 | TRBV9
CASSETPAYGYTF | TRBJ1-2 | TRBV25-1
CASSLGAGLAEGEQYF | TRBJ2-7 | TRBV7-9
CASSSWRDRVDDQPQHF | TRBJ1-5 | TRBV27
CASSRQGDGYTF | TRBJ1-2 | TRBV25-1
CASSPALAVSTDTQYF | TRBJ2-3 | TRBV5-1
CASSLMSSYTGELFF | TRBJ2-2 | TRBV5-1
CASSPDRDGYTF | TRBJ1-2 | TRBV7-9
CASRATGDGANVLTF | TRBJ2-6 | TRBV9
CANAADTQYF | TRBJ2-3 | TRBV21-1
CATSRDQGPYEQYF | TRBJ2-7 | TRBV15
CATSDLFGSSYNEQFF | TRBJ2-1 | TRBV24-1
CASSLLQGLNYGYTF | TRBJ1-2 | TRBV5-1
CASSLFAALQGYGYTF | TRBJ1-2 | TRBV19
CASSSGQRANYGYTF | TRBJ1-2 | TRBV28
CASSLDSGQNTGELFF | TRBJ2-2 | TRBV11-2
CASSLGRGSKETQYF | TRBJ2-5 | TRBV5-1
CASSLADSKNIQYF | TRBJ2-4 | TRBV5-4
CASTSTGRGYTF | TRBJ1-2 | TRBV27
CASSLDLGQGVEGYTF | TRBJ1-2 | TRBV7-8
CATSDHTGAETQYF | TRBJ2-5 | TRBV24-1
CATSDTRTGGDTQYF | TRBJ2-3 | TRBV24-1
CASSGGETQYF | TRBJ2-5 | TRBV2
CAIRSLTRNEQFF | TRBJ2-1 | TRBV10-3
CASSILGDGYTF | TRBJ1-2 | TRBV19
CASSRAAGFTGELFF | TRBJ2-2 | TRBV5-1
CASSPQGANHGYTF | TRBJ1-2 | TRBV7-9
CASSLAGTGGDQPQHF | TRBJ1-5 | TRBV5-8
CAGRGRATETQYF | TRBJ2-5 | TRBV6-5
CASSQEPHVSSGELFF | TRBJ2-2 | TRBV3-1/TRBV3-2
CASSQSSGSRNEQFF | TRBJ2-1 | TRBV4-2
CAWSDRQGIRHF | TRBJ1-5 | TRBV30
CASSFIQPQHF | TRBJ1-5 | TRBV27
CASRRDGGNEKLFF | TRBJ1-4 | TRBV5-1
CASSTRLDSGNTIYF | TRBJ1-3 | TRBV9
CAIQGQMNTEAFF | TRBJ1-1 | TRBV10-3
CASSLGGTSGVIETQYF | TRBJ2-5 | TRBV28
CASSRDREVSGANVLTF | TRBJ2-6 | TRBV19
CASSLLQGSGTGELFF | TRBJ2-2 | TRBV4-2